Given below is one T cell receptor (beta chain) in context. Antigen unknown. This sample was taken from a study of cytomegalovirus exposure and HLA in healthy donors. Study details: HLA-typed donors were the source of some 85 million unique TCRs, which an early data release held. Whole-study results and caveats: A likely sequencing artifact accounted for one observed cluster of highly shared sequence variants. Available immune exposure information was restricted to CMV serostatus only. Reports showed the classifier diagnosing cytomegalovirus status with high specificity and sensitivity.

It was with 60 Vbeta and 13 Jbeta primers that the PCR ran. This table comes from immunoSEQ multiplex PCR, and its TCRdb copy is limited to in-frame clones, with some not included. The data contain 200,000 to 250,000 clones, approximately 70% of them singletons. This CDR3 is 17 amino acids long. Per the germline V gene, CDR1 is GTSNPN and CDR2 is SVGIG (reference sequence). Trimming removed 2 bases from V and 5 bases from J, with 24 bases in between. This rearrangement joins TRBV30 to TRBJ1-2; possible D gene TRBD1, 6 bases. The clonotype comes from a woman aged 25 to 39 in good health and CMV-seronegative. The sequenced sample consisted of PBMCs. CDR3 nucleotides: TGTGCCTGGAGTCTTTTTGGACGGGACATAGGAATTTATGGCTACACCTTC. It is translated as CAWSLFGRDIGIYGYTF.